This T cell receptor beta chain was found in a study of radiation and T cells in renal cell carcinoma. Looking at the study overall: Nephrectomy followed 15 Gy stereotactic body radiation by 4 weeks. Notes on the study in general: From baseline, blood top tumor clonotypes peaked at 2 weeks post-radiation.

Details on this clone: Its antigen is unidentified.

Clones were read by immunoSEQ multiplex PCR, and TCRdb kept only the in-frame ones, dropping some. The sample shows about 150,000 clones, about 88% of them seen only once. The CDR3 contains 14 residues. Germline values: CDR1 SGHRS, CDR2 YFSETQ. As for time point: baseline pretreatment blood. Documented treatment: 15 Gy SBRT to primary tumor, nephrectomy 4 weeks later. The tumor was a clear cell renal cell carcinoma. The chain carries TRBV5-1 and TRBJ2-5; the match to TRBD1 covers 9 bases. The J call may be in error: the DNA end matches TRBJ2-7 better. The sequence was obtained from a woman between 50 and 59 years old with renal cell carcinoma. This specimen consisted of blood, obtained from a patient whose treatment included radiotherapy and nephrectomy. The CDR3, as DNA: TGCGCCAGCAGCTTGGTCGTGACAGGGGGCGAGCAGTACTTC. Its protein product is CASSLVVTGGEQYF.